A single sample gave rise to the 19 T cell receptor beta chains below, sequenced in a study of blood T cell repertoires in COVID-19. Clones were sequenced by immunoSEQ multiplex PCR, and TCRdb holds only the in-frame ones, with some missing. The sample shows 100,000 or so clones, 81% of them seen only once. The specimen sequenced was peripheral blood. These receptors were collected from a human donor in a cohort sampled during active COVID-19.

The CDR3 loop is CASSPTRTGFGGYTF. The CDR3, as DNA: TGTGCCAGCAGTCCAACCCGAACAGGGTTCGGGGGCTACACCTTC. The rearrangement uses TRBV7-9 and TRBJ1-2, with TRBD1 as a possible D gene (6 bases). CDR1 is SEHNR, CDR2 FQNEAQ, per germline (reference sequence). This CDR3 spans 15 amino acids. Trimming cost V 6 bases and J 8 bases, with 22 bases left between them.

The gene calls are TRBV9 and TRBJ2-1; tentatively, D is TRBD1 (6 bases). The CDR3 covers 14 residues. Germline V gives CDR1 SGDLS, CDR2 YYNGEE. Between the trimmed V and J ends, which lost 0 bases and 4 bases, there was a span of 8 bases. The chain's CDR3 is CASSVGGTYNEQFF. Here the CDR3 DNA reads TGTGCCAGCAGCGTAGGAGGGACATACAATGAGCAGTTCTTC. The full variable domain, with the rest looked up from reference TRBV9 and TRBJ2-1, is DSGVTQTPKHLITATGQRVTLRCSPRSGDLSVYWYQQSLDQGLQFLIQYYNGEERAKGNILERFSAQQFPDLHSELNLSSLELGDSALYFCASSVGGTYNEQFFGPGTRLTVL.

The chain's CDR3 is CASSKGMNTEAFF. The CDR3 DNA reads TGTGCCAGCAGTAAGGGGATGAACACTGAAGCTTTCTTT. The genes are TRBV7-8 and TRBJ1-1; TRBD1 might be the D (5 bases). The CDR3 runs to 13 residues. V dropped 6 bases and J dropped 0 bases, with 8 bases sitting between them. Per germline, CDR1 SGHVS and CDR2 FQNEAQ. The full variable domain, completed using reference TRBV7-8 and TRBJ1-1, is GAGVSQSPRYKVAKRGQDVALRCDPISGHVSLFWYQQALGQGPEFLTYFQNEAQLDKSGLPSDRFFAERPEGSVSTLKIQRTQQEDSAVYLCASSKGMNTEAFFGQGTRLTVV.

This clone has only a few counts. The rearrangement uses TRBV5-1 and TRBJ1-4; 10 bases agree with TRBD1. Trimming took 0 bases from V and 6 from J; bases not matched to a gene: 5. This CDR3 has 16 amino acids. CDR1 and CDR2 (germline): SGHRS, YFSETQ. The CDR3 here is CASSLDTGTGDEKLFF. Here the CDR3 DNA reads TGCGCCAGCAGCTTGGATACCGGGACAGGGGATGAAAAACTGTTTTTT.

This rearrangement joins TRBV6-2 or TRBV6-3 to TRBJ1-2; weak D call: TRBD1 (6 bases). Per the germline V gene, CDR1 is MNHEY and CDR2 is SVGEGT. The CDR3 has 14 amino acids. Trimming took 4 bases from V and 1 from J, leaving 10 bases between them. CDR3 sequence (DNA): TGTGCCAGCAGTTCCTGGACAGATAACTATGGCTACACCTTC. Protein: CASSSWTDNYGYTF.

The chain joins TRBV7-2 to TRBJ2-3; 7 nucleotides line up with TRBD2. This CDR3 comprises 15 residues. Germline CDR1 reads SGHTA; CDR2 reads FQGNSA. V lost 4 bases, J lost 5 bases, and 9 bases stayed unmatched. The CDR3 spells CASSSSAGMGDTQYF. DNA of the CDR3: TGTGCCAGCAGCTCGTCAGCGGGGATGGGAGATACGCAGTATTTT.

The CDR3 protein is CASSPRGELFF. The CDR3 region has the DNA TGTGCCAGCAGCCCTCGCGGGGAGCTGTTTTTT. The chain joins TRBV12-3 or TRBV12-4 to TRBJ2-2, with D uncertain. The germline V and J ends were trimmed by 6 bases and 7 bases, with 6 bases remaining between them. The CDR3 runs to 11 residues.

This rearrangement joins TRBV5-1 to TRBJ1-1; D possibly corresponds to TRBD1 (5 bases). The CDR3 has 14 residues. CDR1 is SGHRS and CDR2 is YFSETQ in the germline V gene. V was cut by 2 bases and J by 1 base, with 9 bases left in between. CDR3 protein: CASSLKQANTEAFF. CDR3 in DNA: TGCGCCAGCAGCTTAAAACAGGCGAACACTGAAGCTTTCTTT.

J is TRBJ2-2 and V is TRBV3-1 (or the pseudogene TRBV3-2); tentatively, D is TRBD1 (5 bases). Looked up from germline, CDR1 is LGHDT and CDR2 is YNNKEL (reference sequence). The CDR3 is made up of 16 amino acids. V shed 4 bases and J shed 5 bases, with 17 bases lying between them. The CDR3 DNA reads TGTGCCAGCAGCCCCCCGACAGACCCAAGGACCGGGGAGCTGTTTTTT. This encodes CASSPPTDPRTGELFF.

The sample holds many counts of this clone. The rearrangement links TRBV7-3 to TRBJ1-1; TRBD1 might be the D (6 bases). The CDR3 is made up of 13 amino acids. CDR1 and CDR2 from the germline V gene are SGHTA and FQGTGA. V was trimmed by 5 bases and J by 4 bases, leaving 11 bases between them. DNA of the CDR3: TGTGCCAGCAGCCCGACAGGTTCCACTGAAGCTTTCTTT. Protein product: CASSPTGSTEAFF.

V usage is TRBV11-2 and J usage is TRBJ2-7; TRBD1 agrees at 8 bases. CDR1 is SGHAT and CDR2 is FQNNGV in the germline V gene. CDR3 length: 14 residues. J gave up 2 bases and V 5 bases, and 5 bases lay outside the gene matches. The CDR3 sequence: CASSHGTGPYEQYF. CDR3 nucleotides: TGTGCCAGCAGCCATGGGACAGGTCCCTACGAGCAGTACTTC.

V is TRBV2 and J is TRBJ2-5; D possibly corresponds to TRBD2 (6 bases). This CDR3 has 14 amino acids. The germline V gene has CDR1 SNHLY and CDR2 FYNNEI. The V gene lost 6 bases and the J gene lost 5 bases, with 16 bases spanning the gap. The CDR3, as DNA: TGTGCCAGCAGGCGGAGGGAAGGGATGGAGACCCAGTACTTC. It yields the protein CASRRREGMETQYF.

This clone was seen once. The genes are TRBV5-8 and TRBJ2-1, with 7 bases aligning to TRBD1. CDR3 length equals 14 residues. Germline CDR1 reads SGHTS; CDR2 reads YDEGEE. The ends lost 0 bases at V and 3 bases at J; junction bases unmatched: 0. CDR3 loop: CASSLGTGYNEQFF. CDR3 nucleotides: TGTGCCAGCAGCTTGGGGACAGGCTACAATGAGCAGTTCTTC.

The chain couples TRBV12-3 or TRBV12-4 to TRBJ1-4, with D possibly being TRBD1 (5 bases). CDR3 length equals 13 residues. V was trimmed by 2 bases and J by 12 bases, leaving 13 bases between them. The CDR3 protein is CASSLRGPGELFF. The CDR3 coding sequence is TGTGCCAGCAGTTTACGAGGTCCGGGGGAACTGTTTTTT.

CDR3 protein: CASSFGGDNEKLFF. DNA for the CDR3: TGCGCCAGCAGCTTCGGGGGGGATAATGAAAAACTGTTTTTT. The gene calls are TRBV5-1 and TRBJ1-4, with D maybe TRBD1 (5 bases). The V end was cut by 2 bases, the J end by 4 bases, with 9 bases between. The CDR3 is 14 residues long. The germline V gene has CDR1 SGHRS and CDR2 YFSETQ.

This clone has a handful of counts. The chain combines TRBV4-2 with TRBJ2-7; 7 bases line up with TRBD1. Germline CDR1 LGHNA, CDR2 YNFKEQ. With V trimmed by 0 bases and J by 2 bases, 4 bases remained unmatched. This CDR3 is 15 amino acids long. The CDR3 bases are TGTGCCAGCAGCCAAGATAATGACAGGGCCTACGAGCAGTACTTC. Its translation is CASSQDNDRAYEQYF.

V gene TRBV11-2 combines with J gene TRBJ1-3; D ambiguous. V was shortened by 2 bases and J by 0 bases, with 5 bases between the two germline ends. CDR1 is SGHAT, CDR2 FQNNGV, per germline. The CDR3 totals 14 residues. For the CDR3, the DNA is TGTGCCAGCAGCTTAATACTCTCTGGAAACACCATATATTTT. Its translation: CASSLILSGNTIYF.

The chain combines TRBV6-2 or TRBV6-3 with TRBJ1-5, with 7 bases lining up with TRBD1. The length of the CDR3 is 16 residues. Germline V gives CDR1 MNHEY, CDR2 SVGEGT. The trim removed 0 bases at V and 6 bases at J, leaving 8 bases unmatched. For the CDR3, the DNA is TGTGCCAGCAGTTACTCGAGGGGGCGCTTAGGTCAGCCCCAGCATTTT. It codes for CASSYSRGRLGQPQHF.

The chain recombines TRBV21-1 with TRBJ2-3; the table's D call of TRBD1 was not tested on the DNA. TRBV21-1 is deemed a pseudogene. The CDR3 runs to 16 residues. This CDR3 reads CASSKGQRRNTDTQYF. In DNA, the CDR3 is TGTGCCAGCAGCAAGGGACAGAGAAGAAACACAGATACGCAGTATTTT.